This T cell receptor beta chain was sequenced during a study of cytomegalovirus exposure and HLA in healthy donors. Whole-study findings and limits: The authors enumerated over 150 TCR beta chains as linked to cytomegalovirus. It was reportedly the case that the classifier diagnosed cytomegalovirus status with high specificity and sensitivity. Rare TCR sequences dominated, though some public TCRs recurred in many donors. According to a later analysis, TCR clusters from the first cohort tended to co-occur in the 120 or so validation repertoires.

Notes on this clone: Its target is unknown.

The protocol was immunoSEQ multiplex PCR, while the TCRdb copy is restricted to in-frame clones and leaves out a portion. The table includes roughly 300,000 clones, around nine tenths detected once. After removal of 10 bases from V and 1 base from J, the junction contained 6 bases not matched to a gene. Germline assignment: CDR1 MDHEN and CDR2 SYDVKM. The CDR3 is 13 residues long. V and J are TRBV28 and TRBJ2-7, with 8 bases identical to TRBD2. Material: PBMCs. The origin of this receptor is a woman between 18 and 30 years old in good health and CMV-seronegative. The CDR3 nucleotides are TGTGCCATAAAGGCTAGCGGGTCCTACGAGCAGTACTTC. Translated: CAIKASGSYEQYF.